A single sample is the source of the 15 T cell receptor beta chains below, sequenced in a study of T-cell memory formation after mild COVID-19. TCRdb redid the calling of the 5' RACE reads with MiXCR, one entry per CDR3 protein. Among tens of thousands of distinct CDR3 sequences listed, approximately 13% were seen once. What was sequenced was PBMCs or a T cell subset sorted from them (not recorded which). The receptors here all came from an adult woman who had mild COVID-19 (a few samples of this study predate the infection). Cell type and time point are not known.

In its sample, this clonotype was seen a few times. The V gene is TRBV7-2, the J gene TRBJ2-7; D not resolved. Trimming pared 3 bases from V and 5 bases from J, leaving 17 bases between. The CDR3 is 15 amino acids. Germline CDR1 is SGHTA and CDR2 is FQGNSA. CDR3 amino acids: CASSFPETARDEQYF. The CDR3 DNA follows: TGTGCCAGCAGCTTCCCCGAGACCGCACGCGACGAGCAGTACTTC.

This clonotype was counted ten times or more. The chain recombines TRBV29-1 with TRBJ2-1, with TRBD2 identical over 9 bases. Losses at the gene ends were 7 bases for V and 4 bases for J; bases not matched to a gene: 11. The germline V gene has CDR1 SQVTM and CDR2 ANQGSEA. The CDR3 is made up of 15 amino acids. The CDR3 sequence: CSAVGLAGRYNEQFF. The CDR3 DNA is TGCAGCGCCGTGGGGCTAGCGGGGCGATACAATGAGCAGTTCTTC.

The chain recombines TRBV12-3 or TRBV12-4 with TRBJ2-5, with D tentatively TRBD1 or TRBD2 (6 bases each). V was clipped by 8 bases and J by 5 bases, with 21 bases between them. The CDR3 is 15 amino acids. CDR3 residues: CASGLSPTGGETQYF. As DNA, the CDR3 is TGTGCCAGCGGCCTAAGCCCGACAGGAGGGGAGACCCAGTACTTC.

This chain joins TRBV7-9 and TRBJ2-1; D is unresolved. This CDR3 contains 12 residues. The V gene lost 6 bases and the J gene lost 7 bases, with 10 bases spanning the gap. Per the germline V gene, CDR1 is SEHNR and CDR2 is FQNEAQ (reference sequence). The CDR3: CASSSDRNEQFF. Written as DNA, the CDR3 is TGTGCCAGCAGTTCGGACCGGAATGAGCAGTTCTTC.

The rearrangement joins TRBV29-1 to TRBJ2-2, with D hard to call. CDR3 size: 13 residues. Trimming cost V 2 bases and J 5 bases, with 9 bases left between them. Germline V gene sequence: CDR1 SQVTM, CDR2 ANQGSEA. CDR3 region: CSVELGGTGELFF. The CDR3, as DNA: TGCAGCGTTGAACTAGGTGGAACCGGGGAGCTGTTTTTT.

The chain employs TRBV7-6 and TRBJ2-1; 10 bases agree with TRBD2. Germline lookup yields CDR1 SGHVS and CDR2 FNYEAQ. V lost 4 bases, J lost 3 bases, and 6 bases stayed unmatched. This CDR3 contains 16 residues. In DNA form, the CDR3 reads TGTGCCAGCAGCTCGTTAGCGGGGGGTAGCTACAATGAGCAGTTCTTC. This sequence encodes CASSSLAGGSYNEQFF.

DNA for the CDR3: TGCAGCGCGATTCCGGACAGCACCATGAACACTGAAGCTTTCTTT. Protein product: CSAIPDSTMNTEAFF. V gene TRBV29-1 combines with J gene TRBJ1-1; D may be TRBD1 (6 bases). With 7 bases removed from V and 0 bases from J, the gap between germline ends came to 18 bases. Germline V gene lookup returns CDR1 SQVTM and CDR2 ANQGSEA. CDR3 size: 15 residues.

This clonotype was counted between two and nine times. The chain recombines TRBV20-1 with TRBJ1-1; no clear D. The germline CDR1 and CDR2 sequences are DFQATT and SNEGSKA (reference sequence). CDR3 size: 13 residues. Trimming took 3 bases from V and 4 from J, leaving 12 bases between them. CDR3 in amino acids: CSASGVATTEAFF. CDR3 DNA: TGCAGTGCTAGCGGTGTGGCAACCACTGAAGCTTTCTTT.

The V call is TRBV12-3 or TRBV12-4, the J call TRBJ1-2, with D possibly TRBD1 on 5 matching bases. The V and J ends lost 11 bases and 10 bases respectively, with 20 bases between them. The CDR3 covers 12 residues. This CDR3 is CASGGGRGIYTF. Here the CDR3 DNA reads TGTGCCTCCGGTGGGGGACGAGGGATCTACACCTTC.

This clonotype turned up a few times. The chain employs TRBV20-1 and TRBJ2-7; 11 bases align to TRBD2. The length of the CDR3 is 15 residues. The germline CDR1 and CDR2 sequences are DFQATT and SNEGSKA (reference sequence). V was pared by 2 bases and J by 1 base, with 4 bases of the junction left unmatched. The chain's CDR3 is CSARLLAGASYEQYF. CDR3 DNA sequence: TGCAGTGCTAGATTACTAGCGGGAGCGTCCTACGAGCAGTACTTC.

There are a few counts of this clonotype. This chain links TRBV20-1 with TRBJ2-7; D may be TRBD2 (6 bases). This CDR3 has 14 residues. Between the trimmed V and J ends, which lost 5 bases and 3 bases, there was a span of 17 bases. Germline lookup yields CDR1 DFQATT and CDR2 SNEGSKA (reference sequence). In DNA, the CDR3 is TGCAGTGCTGGAGCCCCGACTAGTTTCTACGAGCAGTACTTC. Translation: CSAGAPTSFYEQYF.

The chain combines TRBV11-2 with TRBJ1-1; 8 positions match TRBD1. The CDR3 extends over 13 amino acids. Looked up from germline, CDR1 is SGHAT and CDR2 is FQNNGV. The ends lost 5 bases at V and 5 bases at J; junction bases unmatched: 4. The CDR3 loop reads CASSLTGGTEAFF. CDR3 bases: TGTGCCAGCAGCCTAACAGGGGGGACTGAAGCTTTCTTT.

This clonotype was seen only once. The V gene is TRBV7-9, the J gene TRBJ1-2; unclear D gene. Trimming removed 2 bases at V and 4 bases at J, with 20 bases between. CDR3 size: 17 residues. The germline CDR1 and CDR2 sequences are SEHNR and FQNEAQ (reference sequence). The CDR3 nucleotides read TGTGCCAGCAGCTTATCCCCAAATCTAGACCTCTCCTATGGCTACACCTTC. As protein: CASSLSPNLDLSYGYTF. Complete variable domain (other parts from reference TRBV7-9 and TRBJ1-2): DTGVSQNPRHKITKRGQNVTFRCDPISEHNRLYWYRQTLGQGPEFLTYFQNEAQLEKSRLLSDRFSAERPKGSFSTLEIQRTEQGDSAMYLCASSLSPNLDLSYGYTFGSGTRLTVV.

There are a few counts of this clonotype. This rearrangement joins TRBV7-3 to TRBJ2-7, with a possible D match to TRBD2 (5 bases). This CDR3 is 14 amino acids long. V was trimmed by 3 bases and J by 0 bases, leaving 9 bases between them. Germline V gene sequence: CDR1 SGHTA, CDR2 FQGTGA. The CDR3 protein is CASSLIGSSYEQYF. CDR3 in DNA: TGTGCCAGCAGCTTGATAGGGAGCTCCTACGAGCAGTACTTC.

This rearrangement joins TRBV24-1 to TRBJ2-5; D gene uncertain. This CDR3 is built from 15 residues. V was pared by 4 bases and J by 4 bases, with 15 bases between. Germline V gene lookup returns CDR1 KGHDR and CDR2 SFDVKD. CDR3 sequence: CATSEATLTGETQYF. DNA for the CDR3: TGTGCCACCAGTGAAGCGACGCTCACGGGAGAGACCCAGTACTTC.